A single sample is the source of the 24 T cell receptor beta chains below, sequenced in a study of OX40 agonist ivuxolimab in advanced cancers. The table came from immunoSEQ multiplex PCR; TCRdb's copy has only in-frame clones and leaves some out. This table has approximately 30,000 clones, about 76% appearing once. The specimen was CD4+ or CD8+ T cells sorted from blood, collected in a trial of the OX40 agonist ivuxolimab. The receptor source for this set is an adult with an advanced solid tumor such as melanoma, head and neck, liver or kidney cancer.

This chain joins TRBV19 and TRBJ1-5, with D perhaps TRBD1 (6 bases). The CDR3 is 16 amino acids. Germline V gives CDR1 LNHDA, CDR2 SQIVND (reference sequence). Trimming took off 3 bases at V and 4 bases at J, with 16 bases between the two ends. In nucleotides, the CDR3 is TGTGCCAGTAGTATCCCCGGGGGACAAGCGAATCAGCCCCAGCATTTT. Translating gives CASSIPGGQANQPQHF.

V usage is TRBV9 and J usage is TRBJ1-2; D is undetermined. V was clipped by 4 bases and J by 4 bases, with 17 bases between them. The CDR3 is 15 residues long. The germline CDR1 and CDR2 sequences are SGDLS and YYNGEE. CDR3 sequence reads: CASSPHHRDVYGYTF. CDR3 nucleotides: TGTGCCAGCAGCCCCCATCACCGAGACGTCTATGGCTACACCTTC. Full variable domain (remainder filled in from reference TRBV9 and TRBJ1-2): DSGVTQTPKHLITATGQRVTLRCSPRSGDLSVYWYQQSLDQGLQFLIQYYNGEERAKGNILERFSAQQFPDLHSELNLSSLELGDSALYFCASSPHHRDVYGYTFGSGTRLTVV.

This clone is medium-sized within its sample. The J gene is TRBJ2-4, the V gene TRBV19; 10 bases agree with TRBD1. CDR1 LNHDA and CDR2 SQIVND come from the germline V gene (reference sequence). Unmatched junction bases numbered 8, after V lost 6 bases and J lost 9 bases. The CDR3 loop spans 14 amino acids. CDR3 nucleotides: TGTGCCAGTAGCTCCGGGACAGGGGTCACCATTCAGTACTTC. Amino acid sequence: CASSSGTGVTIQYF.

The V call is TRBV30, the J call TRBJ1-2; TRBD1 might be the D (6 bases). Germline lookup yields CDR1 GTSNPN and CDR2 SVGIG (reference sequence). The V end was cut by 2 bases, the J end by 2 bases, with 12 bases between. The CDR3 runs to 14 residues. CDR3 coding DNA: TGTGCCTGGAGTACAGGGACCCTAAACTATGGCTACACCTTC. This encodes CAWSTGTLNYGYTF.

About this clone itself: Germline and junction disagree at one end, which may indicate a read error. The chain combines TRBV7-9 with TRBJ1-2, with TRBD1 matching over 7 bases. The germline V gene encodes CDR1 SEHNR and CDR2 FQNEAQ (reference sequence). The length of the CDR3 is 12 residues. For the CDR3, the DNA is TGTGCCAGCAGCCCCTGGGACAGCTTCAATTCCTTC. Translation: CASSPWDSFNSF.

The rearrangement uses TRBV14 and TRBJ2-2; 14 nucleotides match TRBD2. The CDR3 length is 20 residues. Per germline, CDR1 SGHDN and CDR2 FVKESK. Losses at the gene ends were 4 bases for V and 4 bases for J; bases not matched to a gene: 14. CDR3 in DNA: TGTGCCAGCAGCCGTACTAGACTAGCGGGAGGGCCAAGCGGCACCGGGGAGCTGTTTTTT. This encodes CASSRTRLAGGPSGTGELFF.

The CDR3, as DNA: TGTGCCAGCAGCTCACTAAGCGGGGGGCACGAACCGTACTTC. Translating it yields CASSSLSGGHEPYF. V gene TRBV11-2 combines with J gene TRBJ2-5; 9 bases line up with TRBD2. Looked up from germline, CDR1 is SGHAT and CDR2 is FQNNGV. V lost 4 bases and J lost 13; bases outside the gene matches: 13. The CDR3 sequence is 14 residues long. The complete variable domain, with remaining parts taken from reference TRBV11-2 and TRBJ2-5, reads EAGVAQSPRYKIIEKRQSVAFWCNPISGHATLYWYQQILGQGPKLLIQFQNNGVVDDSQLPKDRFSAERLKGVDSTLKIQPAKLEDSAVYLCASSSLSGGHEPYFGPGTRLLVL.

This clone was picked up a small number of times. The chain uses TRBV29-1 and TRBJ1-1, with D maybe TRBD1 (6 bases). The germline V and J ends were trimmed by 6 bases and 4 bases, with 15 bases remaining between them. CDR1 is SQVTM, CDR2 ANQGSEA, per germline. This CDR3 has 13 amino acids. DNA of the CDR3: TGCAGCGTAGGGACACCGGGGGCCACTGAAGCTTTCTTT. It is translated as CSVGTPGATEAFF.

The chain is built from TRBV6-6 and TRBJ1-5; 9 bases are a match to TRBD1. After removal of 5 bases from V and 6 bases from J, the junction contained 8 bases not matched to a gene. The germline CDR1 and CDR2 sequences are MNHNY and SVGAGI (reference sequence). The CDR3 sequence is 15 residues long. The chain's CDR3 is CASSASQGAGQPQHF. CDR3 bases: TGTGCCAGCAGTGCGTCACAGGGGGCCGGTCAGCCCCAGCATTTT.

The chain couples TRBV19 to TRBJ1-1, with TRBD1 matching 9 bases. This CDR3 has 15 residues. The germline gives CDR1 LNHDA, CDR2 SQIVND (reference sequence). V shed 5 bases, J shed 5 bases, and the junction held 9 bases outside the gene matches. This CDR3 is CASSPQQGAWTEAFF. The CDR3 nucleotides read TGTGCCAGTAGTCCCCAACAGGGGGCTTGGACTGAAGCTTTCTTT. Complete variable domain (other parts from reference TRBV19 and TRBJ1-1): DGGITQSPKYLFRKEGQNVTLSCEQNLNHDAMYWYRQDPGQGLRLIYYSQIVNDFQKGDIAEGYSVSREKKESFPLTVTSAQKNPTAFYLCASSPQQGAWTEAFFGQGTRLTVV.

The CDR3 nucleotides read TGTGCCAGCAAGGGGGGGGCCGCCTCCTACGAGCAGTACTTC. Protein product: CASKGGAASYEQYF. The chain recombines TRBV2 with TRBJ2-7, with D possibly TRBD2 on 7 matching bases. The CDR3 spans 14 residues. Trimming took 7 bases from V and 0 from J, leaving 13 bases between them. CDR1 is SNHLY, CDR2 FYNNEI, per germline.

This chain links TRBV28 with TRBJ1-2, with unresolved D. The CDR3 sequence is 13 residues long. Trimming cost V 2 bases and J 3 bases, with 7 bases left between them. Germline assignment: CDR1 MDHEN and CDR2 SYDVKM. CDR3 coding DNA: TGTGCCAGCAGTTTAAGGGTTTACTATGGCTACACCTTC. It encodes CASSLRVYYGYTF.

The chain is built from TRBV6-5 and TRBJ2-1; tentative D call: TRBD1 (5 bases). This CDR3 has 14 amino acids. The ends were cut back, 4 bases at V and 5 bases at J, with 12 bases in the middle. Germline loops: CDR1 MNHEY, CDR2 SVGAGI. The CDR3 loop is CASSSQGGHNEQFF. DNA for the CDR3: TGTGCCAGCAGTTCCCAGGGCGGACACAATGAGCAGTTCTTC.

The genes are TRBV4-2 and TRBJ2-7; D may match TRBD1 or TRBD2 (6 bases each). The V gene's germline CDR1 is LGHNA and CDR2 YNFKEQ. The CDR3 contains 14 residues. Trimming removed 4 bases at V and 3 bases at J, with 13 bases between. CDR3 coding DNA: TGTGCCAGCAGCCGGGGGGACACGGACTACGAGCAGTACTTC. It translates to CASSRGDTDYEQYF.

The chain combines TRBV5-6 with TRBJ2-2; 8 bases fit TRBD1. Germline trimming cut 0 bases from V and 3 bases from J; bases unmatched to any gene: 4. Germline values: CDR1 SGHDT, CDR2 YYEEEE. This CDR3 spans 16 amino acids. The DNA for the CDR3 is TGTGCCAGCAGCTTGGACGTGACAGGGGACACCGGGGAGCTGTTTTTT. It codes for CASSLDVTGDTGELFF.

The sample holds a few counts of this clone. The CDR3 spells CASSLTRGTYYEQYF. CDR3 coding DNA: TGCGCCAGCAGCTTGACCCGGGGCACTTACTACGAGCAGTACTTC. The V and J genes are TRBV5-1 and TRBJ2-7, with D perhaps given as TRBD1 or TRBD2 (5 bases each). CDR1 and CDR2 from the germline V gene are SGHRS and YFSETQ. V lost 1 base and J 3 bases, leaving 14 bases between the germline ends. The CDR3 has 15 amino acids.

The chain couples TRBV2 to TRBJ2-5, with D maybe TRBD1 (6 bases). Germline V gene lookup returns CDR1 SNHLY and CDR2 FYNNEI. Trimming took 6 bases from V and 4 from J, leaving 12 bases between them. The CDR3 is 13 amino acids. The CDR3 protein is CASSGRGVETQYF. Here the CDR3 DNA reads TGTGCCAGCAGCGGCAGGGGCGTAGAGACCCAGTACTTC. Drawing the rest from reference TRBV2 and TRBJ2-5, the complete variable domain is EPEVTQTPSHQVTQMGQEVILRCVPISNHLYFYWYRQILGQKVEFLVSFYNNEISEKSEIFDDQFSVERPDGSNFTLKIRSTKLEDSAMYFCASSGRGVETQYFGPGTRLLVL.

V gene TRBV27 combines with J gene TRBJ1-5; 10 bases align to TRBD1. Germline CDR1 MNHEY, CDR2 SMNVEV (reference sequence). Trimming took 4 bases from V and 0 from J; bases not matched to a gene: 12. The CDR3 consists of 19 residues. The CDR3 protein is CASSSSTGGLPYSNQPQHF. The CDR3 region has the DNA TGTGCCAGCAGTTCATCGACAGGGGGCCTCCCATATAGCAATCAGCCCCAGCATTTT.

The chain uses TRBV7-9 and TRBJ1-4; weak D call: TRBD1 (5 bases). Germline CDR1 and CDR2: SEHNR and FQNEAQ (reference sequence). V was shortened by 5 bases and J by 0 bases, with 16 bases between the two germline ends. CDR3 length: 17 residues. Here the CDR3 reads CASSPGRSIATNEKLFF. The CDR3 nucleotides are TGTGCCAGCAGCCCGGGACGGTCGATTGCAACTAATGAAAAACTGTTTTTT.

The chain carries TRBV6-5 and TRBJ1-5; D is unresolved. In germline, CDR1 is MNHEY, CDR2 SVGAGI. V was shortened by 5 bases and J by 4 bases, with 12 bases between the two germline ends. The length of the CDR3 is 14 residues. CDR3 in amino acids: CASSVRVHNQPQHF. CDR3 in DNA: TGTGCCAGCAGTGTCCGGGTCCATAATCAGCCCCAGCATTTT.

The genes are TRBV28 and TRBJ2-5; no reliable D call. Germline lookup yields CDR1 MDHEN and CDR2 SYDVKM. V was pared by 3 bases and J by 4 bases, with 9 bases between. The CDR3 totals 13 residues. Here the CDR3 DNA reads TGTGCCAGCAGTTTTAGGTGGCGAGAGACCCAGTACTTC. Amino acid sequence: CASSFRWRETQYF.

The V gene is TRBV18, the J gene TRBJ2-7; no reliable D call. From germline, CDR1 is KGHSH and CDR2 LQKENI. The CDR3 length is 12 residues. Trimming removed 5 bases at V and 2 bases at J, with 7 bases between. The CDR3 is CASSATTYEQYF. The DNA of the CDR3 is TGTGCCAGCTCAGCAACCACCTACGAGCAGTACTTC.

The chain links TRBV4-3 to TRBJ2-7; 9 positions match TRBD1. The trim removed 2 bases at V and 3 bases at J, leaving 5 bases unmatched. The CDR3 runs to 15 residues. The germline V gene encodes CDR1 LGHNA and CDR2 YSLEER. The CDR3 sequence is CASSQLPGQGYEQYF. CDR3 bases: TGCGCCAGCAGCCAACTTCCGGGACAGGGCTACGAGCAGTACTTC.

This clone was observed a few times. J is TRBJ2-3 and V is TRBV4-3; TRBD2 agrees at 9 bases. This CDR3 region has 15 residues. J was trimmed by 4 bases and V by 4 bases; bases with no gene match: 6. Germline CDR1 LGHNA, CDR2 YSLEER. CDR3 loop: CASSPGLARSDTQYF. The CDR3 DNA reads TGCGCCAGCAGCCCGGGACTAGCAAGGTCAGATACGCAGTATTTT.